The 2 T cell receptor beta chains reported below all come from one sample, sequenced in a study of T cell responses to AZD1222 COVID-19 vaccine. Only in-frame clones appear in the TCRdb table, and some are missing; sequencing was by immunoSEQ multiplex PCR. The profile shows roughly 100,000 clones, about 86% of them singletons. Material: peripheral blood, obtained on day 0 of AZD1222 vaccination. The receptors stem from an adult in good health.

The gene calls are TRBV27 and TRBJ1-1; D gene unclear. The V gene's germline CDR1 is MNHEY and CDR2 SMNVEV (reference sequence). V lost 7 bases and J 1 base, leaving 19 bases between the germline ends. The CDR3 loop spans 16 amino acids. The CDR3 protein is CASIPPLAEGNTEAFF. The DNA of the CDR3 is TGTGCCAGCATTCCCCCCCTCGCTGAAGGGAACACTGAAGCTTTCTTT.

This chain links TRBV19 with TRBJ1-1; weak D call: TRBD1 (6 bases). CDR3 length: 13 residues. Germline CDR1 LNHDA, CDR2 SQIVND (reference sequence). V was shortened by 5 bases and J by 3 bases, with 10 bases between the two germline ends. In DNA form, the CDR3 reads TGTGCCAGTAGTTACACAGGGTACACTGAAGCTTTCTTT. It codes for CASSYTGYTEAFF.